This entry is about one T cell receptor (beta chain). This table comes from immunoSEQ multiplex PCR, and its TCRdb copy is limited to in-frame clones, with some not included. This sample has about 34,000 clones, with around 90% found just once. Between the trimmed V and J ends, which lost 5 bases and 4 bases, there was a span of 12 bases. CDR1 and CDR2 (germline): MGHRA, YSYEKL. CDR3 length: 14 amino acids. This entry comes from a study of blood T cell repertoires in COVID-19. The source is a man older than 75 with acute or convalescent COVID-19. The sample taken for sequencing was peripheral blood. The chain uses TRBV4-1 and TRBJ1-3; no definite D call. The CDR3 coding sequence is TGCGCCAGCAGCACCCAGGCCGGAGGAAACACCATATATTTT. Its protein is CASSTQAGGNTIYF.